The present entry profiles one TCR beta chain with its context. Its matching antigen is unknown. This specimen belongs to a study of CD8+CD57+ T cells in acquired aplastic anemia. As for the study in general: Average DNA yield from sorted CD4+ and CD8+ cells was roughly 3.1 ug.

Study-wide results and caveats: Controls did not differ significantly from patients in CD8+ Simpson's diversity.

The study profiled TCR beta VDJ and CDR3 using genomic DNA as template. TCRdb passed the reads through MiXCR, listing each CDR3 protein once. The sample includes some 160,000 distinct CDR3 sequences, over 40% of them seen just once. Germline V CDR1 and CDR2: MNHNS, SASEGT. The CDR3 is 14 residues long. Sequenced patients had shown CD8+CD57+ cell expansion by flow cytometry. At blood sampling, none of the patients had yet received therapy. The source material was sorted CD4+, CD8+, or CD8+CD57+ T cells (not recorded which) from PBMCs. J is TRBJ2-5 and V is TRBV6-1; D tentatively fits TRBD1 or TRBD2 (5 bases each). Gene TRBJ2-7 matches the end of the DNA better, so the J call may be wrong. This TCR derives from a human donor with aplastic anemia. CDR3 DNA: TGTGCCAGCAGTGCAAAGAGGGGTCCTTACGAGCAGTACTTC. Translated, it gives CASSAKRGPYEQYF.